One and the same sample provided the 11 T cell receptor beta chains below, sequenced in a study of control samples from healthy donors and cancer patients. Only in-frame clones appear in the TCRdb table, and some are missing; sequencing was by immunoSEQ multiplex PCR. The sample has about 26,000 clones; approximately 85% are singletons. The sample consisted of PBMCs. The receptor set was obtained from a man between 60 and 75 years old with colorectal cancer.

This clone was observed a handful of times. DNA of the CDR3: TGTGCCAACTGGGACAGGGGAAATGAGCAGTTCTTC. It encodes CANWDRGNEQFF. The rearrangement joins TRBV2 to TRBJ2-1; 10 nucleotides match TRBD1. The length of the CDR3 is 12 residues. Germline CDR1 is SNHLY and CDR2 is FYNNEI. J lost 7 bases, V lost 10 bases, and 4 bases had no gene match.

This clone is a singleton in its sample. The genes are TRBV6-4 and TRBJ2-5, with D hard to call. The CDR3 length is 13 residues. The V end lost 2 bases, the J end lost 7 bases, and 11 bases lay between the germline ends. Germline CDR1 and CDR2: MRHNA and SNTAGT. The CDR3 region is CASSDSDSGTQYF. The CDR3 DNA is TGTGCCAGCAGTGACAGCGATTCTGGGACCCAGTACTTC.

The CDR3 coding sequence is TGTGCCAGCAGTGAAATGGGGACGGAGCTTAACTATGGCTACACCTTC. Translation gives CASSEMGTELNYGYTF. The chain uses TRBV6-1 and TRBJ1-2; D is perhaps TRBD1 (5 bases). CDR1 is MNHNS, CDR2 SASEGT, per germline. The CDR3 sequence is 16 residues long. Trimming took off 2 bases at V and 1 base at J, with 14 bases between the two ends.

Of note for this clone: Germline and junction disagree at one end, which may indicate a read error. The CDR3 DNA sequence: TGTGCCATCAGTGATCCAGGGCGTCTTTCCTTT. Translating it yields CAISDPGRLSF. V is TRBV10-3 and J is TRBJ1-1, with TRBD1 as a possible D gene (5 bases). The CDR3 has 11 amino acids. Germline-derived CDR1 and CDR2 are ENHRY and SYGVKD.

The chain joins TRBV5-1 to TRBJ1-1, with D hard to call. Germline V lookup: CDR1 SGHRS, CDR2 YFSETQ. The CDR3 sequence is 14 residues long. The V and J ends lost 7 bases and 0 bases respectively, with 13 bases between them. CDR3 sequence reads: CASAIGLMNTEAFF. The CDR3 DNA reads TGCGCCAGCGCAATCGGCCTCATGAACACTGAAGCTTTCTTT. Variable domain in full (rest from reference TRBV5-1 and TRBJ1-1): KAGVTQTPRYLIKTRGQQVTLSCSPISGHRSVSWYQQTPGQGLQFLFEYFSETQRNKGNFPGRFSGRQFSNSRSEMNVSTLELGDSALYLCASAIGLMNTEAFFGQGTRLTVV.

This rearrangement joins TRBV11-1 to TRBJ1-1; perhaps TRBD1 as D (6 bases). Germline V CDR1 and CDR2: SGHAT, FQDESV (reference sequence). The CDR3 runs 15 residues. V was shortened by 5 bases and J by 0 bases, with 13 bases between the two germline ends. CDR3 nucleotides: TGTGCCAGCAGCGACTCACAGGGCCTGAACACTGAAGCTTTCTTT. Encoded protein: CASSDSQGLNTEAFF.

The rearrangement joins TRBV10-3 to TRBJ1-5, with unresolved D. CDR3 length: 13 amino acids. The germline V gene has CDR1 ENHRY and CDR2 SYGVKD. V gave up 8 bases and J gave up 3 bases, with 11 bases separating them. In DNA, the CDR3 is TGTGCCATCGGGCCGGACCTCAATCAGCCCCAGCATTTT. This translates into CAIGPDLNQPQHF.

The gene calls are TRBV2 and TRBJ1-6, with 8 bases lining up with TRBD1. Trimming removed 0 bases from V and 9 bases from J; junction bases left unmatched: 7. Germline V gene sequence: CDR1 SNHLY, CDR2 FYNNEI. The CDR3 length is 16 residues. The CDR3 protein is CASSEAEGQVISPLHF. The CDR3 DNA sequence: TGTGCCAGCAGTGAAGCGGAGGGACAGGTCATTTCACCCCTCCACTTT.

The chain joins TRBV14 to TRBJ1-1, with a possible D match to TRBD1 (5 bases). The CDR3 has 14 amino acids. V lost 3 bases to trimming and J lost 0 bases, with 8 bases between them. Germline loops: CDR1 SGHDN, CDR2 FVKESK. CDR3 in amino acids: CASSHWGLNTEAFF. In DNA form, the CDR3 reads TGTGCCAGCAGCCACTGGGGCTTGAACACTGAAGCTTTCTTT.

The chain carries TRBV7-2 and TRBJ2-7; no clear D gene. This CDR3 is built from 13 residues. Trimming took 5 bases from V and 0 from J, leaving 8 bases between them. CDR1 is SGHTA, CDR2 FQGNSA, per germline. The CDR3 here is CASSLRVSYEQYV. For the CDR3, the DNA is TGTGCCAGCAGCCTCCGGGTCTCCTACGAGCAGTACGTC.

There are a few counts of this clone. The J gene is TRBJ1-2, the V gene TRBV19; D possibly corresponds to TRBD1 (5 bases). The CDR3 contains 13 residues. Trimming pared 4 bases from V and 3 bases from J, leaving 9 bases between. Per the germline V gene, CDR1 is LNHDA and CDR2 is SQIVND (reference sequence). CDR3 coding DNA: TGTGCCAGTAGTACTCAGGGCTACTATGGCTACACCTTC. Its translation: CASSTQGYYGYTF.